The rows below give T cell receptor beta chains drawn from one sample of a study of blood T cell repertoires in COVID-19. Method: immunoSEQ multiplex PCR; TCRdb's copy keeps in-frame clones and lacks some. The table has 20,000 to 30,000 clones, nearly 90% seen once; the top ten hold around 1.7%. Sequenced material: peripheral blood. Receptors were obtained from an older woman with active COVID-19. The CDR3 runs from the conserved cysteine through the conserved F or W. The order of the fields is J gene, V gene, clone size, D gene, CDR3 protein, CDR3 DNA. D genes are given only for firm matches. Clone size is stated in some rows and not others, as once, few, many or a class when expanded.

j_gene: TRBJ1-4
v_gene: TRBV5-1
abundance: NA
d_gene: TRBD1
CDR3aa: CASSLGQGATNEKLFF
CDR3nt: TGCGCCAGCAGCTTAGGACAGGGGGCTACTAATGAAAAACTGTTTTTT

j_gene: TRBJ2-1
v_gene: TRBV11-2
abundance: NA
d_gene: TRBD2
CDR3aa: CASSPSGSSYNEQFF
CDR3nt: TGTGCCAGCAGCCCTAGCGGGAGCTCCTACAATGAGCAGTTCTTC

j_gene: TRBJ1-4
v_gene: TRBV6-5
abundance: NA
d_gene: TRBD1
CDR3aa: CASSLDRNNEKLFF
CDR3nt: TGTGCCAGCAGCTTGGACAGGAATAATGAAAAACTGTTTTTT

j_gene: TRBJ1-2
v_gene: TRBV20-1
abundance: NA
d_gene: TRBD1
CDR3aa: CSASGQALDMRNYGYTF
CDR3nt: TGCAGTGCTAGTGGACAGGCCCTGGACATGCGCAACTATGGCTACACCTTC

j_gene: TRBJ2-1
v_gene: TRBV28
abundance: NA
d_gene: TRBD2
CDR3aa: CASSFLGLAGVGFWGNEQFF
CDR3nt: TGTGCCAGCAGTTTCCTCGGACTAGCGGGAGTCGGTTTTTGGGGCAATGAGCAGTTCTTC

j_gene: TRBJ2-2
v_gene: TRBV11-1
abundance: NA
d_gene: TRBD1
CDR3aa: CASSSRTGTFTGELFF
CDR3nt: TGTGCCAGCAGCTCTAGGACAGGGACCTTCACCGGGGAGCTGTTTTTT

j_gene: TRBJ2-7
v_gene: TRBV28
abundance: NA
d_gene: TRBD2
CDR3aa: CAVGDYPYEQYF
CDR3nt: TGTGCCGTAGGGGACTACCCATACGAGCAGTACTTC

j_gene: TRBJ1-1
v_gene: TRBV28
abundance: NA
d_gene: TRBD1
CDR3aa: CASSSGQGASRRLAFF
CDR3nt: TGTGCCAGCAGTTCGGGACAGGGGGCTTCGCGTAGGCTTGCTTTCTTT

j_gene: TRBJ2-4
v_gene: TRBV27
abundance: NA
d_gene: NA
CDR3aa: CASSPLLTDPKNIQYF
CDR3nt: TGTGCCAGCAGTCCTCTACTGACAGATCCTAAAAACATTCAGTACTTC

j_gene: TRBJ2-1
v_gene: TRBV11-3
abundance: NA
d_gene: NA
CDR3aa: CASSPGTSYNEQFF
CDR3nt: TGTGCCAGCAGCCCCGGGACTTCCTACAATGAGCAGTTCTTC

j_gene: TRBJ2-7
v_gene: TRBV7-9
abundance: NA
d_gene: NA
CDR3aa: CASSWDSLNPYEQYF
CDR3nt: TGTGCCAGCAGCTGGGACTCACTCAACCCCTACGAGCAGTACTTC

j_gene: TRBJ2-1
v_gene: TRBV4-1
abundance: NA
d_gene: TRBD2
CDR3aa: CASSDLAGPNNEQFF
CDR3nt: TGCGCCAGCAGCGACCTAGCGGGACCCAACAATGAGCAGTTCTTC

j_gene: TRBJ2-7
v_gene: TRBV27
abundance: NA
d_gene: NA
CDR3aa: CASRTGTFHEQYF
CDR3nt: TGTGCCAGCAGGACAGGGACTTTCCACGAGCAGTACTTC

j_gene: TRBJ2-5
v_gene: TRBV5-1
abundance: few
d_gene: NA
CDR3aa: CASSFAGMETQYF
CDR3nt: TGCGCCAGCAGCTTTGCAGGGATGGAGACCCAGTACTTC

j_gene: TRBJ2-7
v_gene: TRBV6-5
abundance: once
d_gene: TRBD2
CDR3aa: CASSRPGGEQYF
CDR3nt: TGTGCCAGCAGTCGACCGGGGGGCGAGCAGTACTTC

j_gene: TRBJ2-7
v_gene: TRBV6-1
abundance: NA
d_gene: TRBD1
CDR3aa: CASSEVGTGVWEQYF
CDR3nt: TGTGCCAGCAGTGAAGTGGGGACAGGGGTTTGGGAGCAGTACTTC

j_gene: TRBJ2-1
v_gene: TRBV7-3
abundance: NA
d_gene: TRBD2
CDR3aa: CASAPGTRGNEQFF
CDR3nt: TGTGCCAGCGCCCCAGGGACTAGGGGGAATGAGCAGTTCTTC

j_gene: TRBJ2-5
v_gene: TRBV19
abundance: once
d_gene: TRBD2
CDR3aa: CASSITSGRGAQYF
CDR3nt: TGTGCCAGTAGTATCACTAGCGGGAGAGGGGCCCAGTACTTC

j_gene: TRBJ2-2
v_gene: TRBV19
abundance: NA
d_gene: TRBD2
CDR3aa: CASSSLREGRTGELFF
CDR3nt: TGTGCCAGTAGTTCTCTCCGGGAGGGCCGAACCGGGGAGCTGTTTTTT

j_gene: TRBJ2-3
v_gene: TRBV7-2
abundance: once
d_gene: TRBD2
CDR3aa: CASSDTSGRGTQYF
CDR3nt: TGTGCCAGCAGCGACACTAGCGGGAGGGGTACGCAGTATTTT

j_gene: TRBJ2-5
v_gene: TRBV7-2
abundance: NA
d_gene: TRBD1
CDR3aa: CASSLLGQGLETQYF
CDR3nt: TGTGCCAGCAGCCTACTGGGACAGGGGCTAGAGACCCAGTACTTC

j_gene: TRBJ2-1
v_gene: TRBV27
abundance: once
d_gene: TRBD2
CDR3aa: CASSFSQAGTLFEQFF
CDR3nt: TGTGCCAGCAGTTTTTCCCAAGCGGGAACCCTGTTTGAGCAGTTCTTC

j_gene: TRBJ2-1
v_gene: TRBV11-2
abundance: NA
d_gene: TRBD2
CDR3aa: CASSPGLAGGGDEQFF
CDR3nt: TGTGCCAGCAGCCCCGGACTAGCGGGAGGGGGCGATGAGCAGTTCTTC

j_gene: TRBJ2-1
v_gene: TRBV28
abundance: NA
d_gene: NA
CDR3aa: CASSHGSTYNEQFF
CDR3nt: TGTGCCAGCAGTCATGGTAGCACCTACAATGAGCAGTTCTTC

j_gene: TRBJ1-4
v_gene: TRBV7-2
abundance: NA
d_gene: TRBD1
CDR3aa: CASSTHPGQTNEKLFF
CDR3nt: TGTGCCAGCAGCACACACCCGGGACAGACTAATGAAAAACTGTTTTTT

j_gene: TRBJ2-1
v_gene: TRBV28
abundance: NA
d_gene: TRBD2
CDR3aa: CASSFFVTSGEEFF
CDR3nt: TGTGCCAGCAGCTTCTTTGTAACTAGCGGGGAGGAGTTCTTC

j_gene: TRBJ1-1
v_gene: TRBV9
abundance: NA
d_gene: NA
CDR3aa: CASSVAGGGVAFF
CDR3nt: TGTGCCAGCAGCGTAGCGGGAGGGGGTGTTGCTTTCTTT

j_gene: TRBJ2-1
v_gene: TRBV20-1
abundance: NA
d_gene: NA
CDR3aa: CSASDRLVSREQFF
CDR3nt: TGCAGTGCTAGTGACCGCTTGGTTTCGCGTGAGCAGTTCTTC

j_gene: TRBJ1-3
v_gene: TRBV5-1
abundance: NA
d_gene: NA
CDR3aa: CASSSGENTIYF
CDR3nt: TGCGCCAGCAGCTCCGGGGAAAACACCATATATTTT

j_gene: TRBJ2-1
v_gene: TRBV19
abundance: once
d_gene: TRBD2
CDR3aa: CASRVGLGSYNEQFF
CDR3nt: TGTGCCAGTAGGGTGGGACTAGGATCCTACAATGAGCAGTTCTTC

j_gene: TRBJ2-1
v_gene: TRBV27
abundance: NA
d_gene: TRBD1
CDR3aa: CASSLGQGANEQFF
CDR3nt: TGTGCCAGCAGTTTGGGACAGGGGGCCAATGAGCAGTTCTTC

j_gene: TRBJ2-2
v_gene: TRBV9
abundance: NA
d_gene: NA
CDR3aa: CASSAETSIGELFF
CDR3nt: TGTGCCAGCAGCGCAGAGACTAGTATCGGGGAGCTGTTTTTT

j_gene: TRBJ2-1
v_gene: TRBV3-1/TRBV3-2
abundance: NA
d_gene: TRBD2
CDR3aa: CASSQDVHTFPGLAGERSYNEQFF
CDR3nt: TGTGCCAGCAGCCAAGACGTACACACCTTCCCGGGACTAGCGGGAGAAAGGTCCTACAATGAGCAGTTCTTC

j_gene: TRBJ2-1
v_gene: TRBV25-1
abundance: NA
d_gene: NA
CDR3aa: CASSARDLKVEQFF
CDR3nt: TGTGCCAGCAGTGCCCGGGACTTAAAGGTTGAGCAGTTCTTC

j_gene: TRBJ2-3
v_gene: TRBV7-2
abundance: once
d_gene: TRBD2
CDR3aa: CASSLELAGVTDTQYF
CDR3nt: TGTGCCAGCAGCTTAGAACTAGCGGGAGTAACAGATACGCAGTATTTT

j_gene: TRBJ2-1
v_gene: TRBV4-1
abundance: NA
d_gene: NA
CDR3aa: CASSPSSDSYNEQFF
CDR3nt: TGCGCCAGCAGCCCTTCTAGCGACTCCTACAATGAGCAGTTCTTC

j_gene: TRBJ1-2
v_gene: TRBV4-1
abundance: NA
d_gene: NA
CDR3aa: CASSQNPADNYGYTF
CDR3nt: TGCGCCAGCAGCCAAAACCCTGCGGATAACTATGGCTACACCTTC

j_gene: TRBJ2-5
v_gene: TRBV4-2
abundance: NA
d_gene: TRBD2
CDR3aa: CASSPIAGGYQETQYF
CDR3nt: TGTGCCAGCAGCCCCATAGCGGGGGGCTACCAAGAGACCCAGTACTTC

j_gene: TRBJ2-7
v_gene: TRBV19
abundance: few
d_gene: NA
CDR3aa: CATQEPGVEQYF
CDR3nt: TGTGCCACCCAGGAACCCGGGGTCGAGCAGTACTTC

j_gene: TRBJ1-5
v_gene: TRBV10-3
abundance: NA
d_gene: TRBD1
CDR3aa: CATSGTEENQPQHF
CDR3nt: TGTGCCACATCCGGGACAGAGGAAAATCAGCCCCAGCATTTT

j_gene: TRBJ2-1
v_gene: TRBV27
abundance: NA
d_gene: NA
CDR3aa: CASSFARFSEQFF
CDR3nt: TGTGCCAGCAGTTTCGCTAGGTTCAGTGAGCAGTTCTTC

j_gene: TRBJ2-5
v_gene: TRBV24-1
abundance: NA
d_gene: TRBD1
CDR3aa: CATSPGTGGGGETQYF
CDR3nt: TGTGCCACCAGTCCCGGGACAGGGGGGGGAGGGGAGACCCAGTACTTC